This entry lists 10 T cell receptor beta chains sequenced from one sample in a study of OX40 agonist ivuxolimab in advanced cancers. The data were produced by immunoSEQ multiplex PCR, yet TCRdb's version contains in-frame clones alone and is incomplete. This sample has 50,000 or so clones, with around 80% found just once. Sequencing was performed on CD4+ or CD8+ T cells sorted from blood, taken in a trial of the OX40 agonist ivuxolimab. The origin of the receptors is an adult with an advanced solid tumor such as melanoma, head and neck, liver or kidney cancer.

V is TRBV19 and J is TRBJ2-1, with TRBD2 as a possible D gene (5 bases). Germline V CDR1 and CDR2: LNHDA, SQIVND (reference sequence). The CDR3 length is 14 residues. V was cut by 3 bases and J by 8 bases, with 14 bases left in between. The CDR3 spells CASSIEGNLDEQFF. DNA for the CDR3: TGTGCCAGTAGTATCGAGGGAAACTTGGATGAGCAGTTCTTC.

This chain uses TRBV4-1 with TRBJ1-1, with 10 bases aligning to TRBD1. Germline assignment: CDR1 MGHRA and CDR2 YSYEKL. The CDR3 contains 17 residues. V gave up 1 base and J gave up 0 bases; unmatched junction bases: 5. The CDR3 loop is CASSQGGTGVMNTEAFF. CDR3 nucleotide sequence: TGCGCCAGCAGCCAAGGTGGGACAGGGGTCATGAACACTGAAGCTTTCTTT.

This chain links TRBV10-3 with TRBJ2-3; the match to TRBD2 covers 8 bases. The V segment lost 7 bases and the J segment 1 base; nucleotides outside the gene matches: 13. In germline, CDR1 is ENHRY, CDR2 SYGVKD. This CDR3 spans 17 amino acids. Written as DNA, the CDR3 is TGTGCCATCACGGAAGCGGGAGCGTTTTATGGCACAGATACGCAGTATTTT. Its protein is CAITEAGAFYGTDTQYF.

The chain uses TRBV5-1 and TRBJ1-1, with D maybe TRBD1 (6 bases). The CDR3 is 16 amino acids. With 0 bases removed from V and 0 bases from J, the gap between germline ends came to 12 bases. CDR1 is SGHRS and CDR2 is YFSETQ in the germline V gene. In DNA form, the CDR3 reads TGCGCCAGCAGCTTGGGATTCGGACAGCTGAACACTGAAGCTTTCTTT. The encoded protein is CASSLGFGQLNTEAFF.

V is TRBV6-6 and J is TRBJ1-2; TRBD1 agrees at 9 bases. Germline values: CDR1 MNHNY, CDR2 SVGAGI (reference sequence). V was pared by 2 bases and J by 4 bases, with 2 bases of the junction left unmatched. CDR3 length: 14 residues. The CDR3: CASSYRQGGYGYTF. The CDR3 DNA is TGTGCCAGCAGTTACCGACAGGGGGGCTATGGCTACACCTTC.

This rearrangement joins TRBV29-1 to TRBJ2-5; D might be TRBD2 (6 bases). CDR3 size: 13 residues. V lost 6 bases to trimming and J lost 7 bases, with 18 bases between them. CDR1 and CDR2 (germline): SQVTM, ANQGSEA. CDR3: CSVRGTASGTQYF. The CDR3, as DNA: TGCAGCGTCCGCGGGACTGCCAGTGGGACCCAGTACTTC. Based on the CDR3 plus reference TRBV29-1 and TRBJ2-5, the full variable domain is SAVISQKPSRDICQRGTSLTIQCQVDSQVTMMFWYRQQPGQSLTLIATANQGSEATYESGFVIDKFPISRPNLTFSTLTVSNMSPEDSSIYLCSVRGTASGTQYFGPGTRLLVL.

Concerning this clone itself: The final CDR3 position lacks the conserved phenylalanine or tryptophan, pointing to a likely read error. The rearrangement links TRBV7-9 to TRBJ2-7; weak D call: TRBD2 (6 bases). Trimming took off 2 bases at V and 7 bases at J, with 15 bases between the two ends. The CDR3 consists of 14 residues. Looked up from germline, CDR1 is SEHNR and CDR2 is FQNEAQ (reference sequence). The CDR3 DNA reads TGTGCCAGCAGCTTACTGTCGGGGGTTGGGGAGCAGTACCTC. This translates into CASSLLSGVGEQYL.

This clone has just one count. The chain recombines TRBV28 with TRBJ2-3; 11 bases are shared with TRBD1. Trimming removed 4 bases from V and 2 bases from J; junction bases left unmatched: 5. CDR3 size: 16 residues. CDR1 and CDR2 from the germline V gene are MDHEN and SYDVKM. The CDR3 sequence is CASSSPGQGVTDTQYF. In nucleotides, the CDR3 is TGTGCCAGCAGTTCACCGGGACAGGGGGTCACAGATACGCAGTATTTT.

This clone was seen once. The chain is built from TRBV6-1 and TRBJ1-2; D is possibly TRBD1 (5 bases). The V end was cut by 7 bases, the J end by 7 bases, with 16 bases between. The CDR3 is 13 amino acids. The germline V gene has CDR1 MNHNS and CDR2 SASEGT. Written as DNA, the CDR3 is TGTGCCAGCATCGGGGGAGGGAGGGGTGGCTACACCTTC. Translated, it gives CASIGGGRGGYTF.

The rearrangement joins TRBV27 to TRBJ2-3, with 7 bases identical to TRBD1. The CDR3 runs 15 residues. V was pared by 6 bases and J by 0 bases, with 6 bases of the junction left unmatched. Germline V lookup: CDR1 MNHEY, CDR2 SMNVEV (reference sequence). The CDR3 coding sequence is TGTGCCAGCAGGCCCGACAGGGATAGCACAGATACGCAGTATTTT. It specifies CASRPDRDSTDTQYF.